Listed below are T cell receptor beta chains from one sample, sequenced in a study of blood T cell repertoires in COVID-19. The protocol was immunoSEQ multiplex PCR, while the TCRdb copy is restricted to in-frame clones and leaves out a portion. This table has under 150,000 clones, less than 85% appearing once. Sequencing was carried out using peripheral blood. The origin of the receptors is a human donor in a cohort sampled during active COVID-19. Each CDR3 is given with its conserved first and last residue. D genes are given only for firm matches. Size is omitted from some rows. Given values are once, few, many or a class for expanded clones.

clone size	V gene	J gene	CDR3 length	D gene	CDR3 DNA	CDR3 protein
.	TRBV19	TRBJ1-2	12	.	TGTGCCAGTAGTTCACAAAACTATGGCTACACCTTC	CASSSQNYGYTF
.	TRBV7-7	TRBJ1-6	19	TRBD1	TGTGCTAGCAGCAAGATATCACTACCGGGACAGGGGAATGATTCACCCCTCCACTTT	CASSKISLPGQGNDSPLHF
.	TRBV9	TRBJ1-1	15	TRBD1	TGTGCCAGCAGCGCGGGGGACAGGGGAAGCACTGAAGCTTTCTTT	CASSAGDRGSTEAFF
once	TRBV7-3	TRBJ2-1	15	TRBD1	TGTGCCAGCAGCTTAGGGACAGGTGTCTACAATGAGCAGTTCTTC	CASSLGTGVYNEQFF
.	TRBV5-6	TRBJ1-2	14	.	TGTGCCAGCAGCTTAGGACAGCTTGTCTATGGCTACACCTTC	CASSLGQLVYGYTF
.	TRBV6-2/TRBV6-3	TRBJ1-5	11	.	TGTGCCAGCAGTCTCGGGGGACCCCAGCATTTT	CASSLGGPQHF
.	TRBV5-4	TRBJ1-2	14	.	TGTGCCAGCAGCTTGGACAGGCAAAACTATGGCTACACCTTC	CASSLDRQNYGYTF
few	TRBV6-1	TRBJ2-2	17	.	TGTGCCAGCAGTGAACCTTCGGGGCGGGGGCCCACCGGGGAGCTGTTTTTT	CASSEPSGRGPTGELFF
.	TRBV9	TRBJ2-3	14	.	TGTGCCAGCGGGCCCGGGGTGTTCACAGATACGCAGTATTTT	CASGPGVFTDTQYF
few	TRBV5-1	TRBJ1-1	9	.	TGCGCCAGCAGCCTGCGGGCTTTCTTT	CASSLRAFF
.	TRBV29-1	TRBJ1-1	14	TRBD1	TGCAGCGTTGAAGTCTCCGGACAGGGCACTGAAGCTTTCTTT	CSVEVSGQGTEAFF
.	TRBV28	TRBJ2-1	12	.	TGTGCCAGCAGACCTAGCCCCGGCGAGCAGTTCTTC	CASRPSPGEQFF
.	TRBV19	TRBJ2-1	18	TRBD2	TGTGCCAGTACCCGGTGGGGCGGGGGGGCTATCTCCTACAATGAGCAGTTCTTC	CASTRWGGGAISYNEQFF
.	TRBV7-9	TRBJ1-2	13	.	TGTGCCAGCAGCCCCGGACAACTCTATGGCTACACCTTC	CASSPGQLYGYTF
.	TRBV6-5	TRBJ1-2	15	TRBD1	TGTGCCAGCAGCACCGGGACAGGGTCTTACTATGGCTACACCTTC	CASSTGTGSYYGYTF
.	TRBV29-1	TRBJ1-4	14	.	TGCAGCGTCCGGGCCTCGAACGCGGGGGAAAAACTGTTTTTT	CSVRASNAGEKLFF
few	TRBV11-2	TRBJ1-6	14	.	TGTGCCAGCAGCTTAAAAACAGACGATTCACCCCTCCACTTT	CASSLKTDDSPLHF
once	TRBV6-5	TRBJ2-7	14	TRBD1	TGTGCCACTAGACAGGGTCAACAGAGGATCGAGCAGTACTTC	CATRQGQQRIEQYF
.	TRBV15	TRBJ2-3	15	TRBD2	TGTGCCACCAGTCGAGCGGGGGGGCTTGGAGATACGCAGTATTTT	CATSRAGGLGDTQYF
.	TRBV5-1	TRBJ2-2	15	TRBD1	TGCGCCAGCAGCCCCCGGACAGGGGACACCGGGGAGCTGTTTTTT	CASSPRTGDTGELFF
.	TRBV5-4	TRBJ2-3	13	.	TGTGCCAGCAGCTTGGGGCCACCAGATACGCAGTATTTT	CASSLGPPDTQYF
once	TRBV20-1	TRBJ1-2	11	.	TGCAGTGCCACCGCGGACACCGACTACACCTTC	CSATADTDYTF
.	TRBV25-1	TRBJ2-7	15	TRBD2	TGTGCCAGCAGTGAATCGGGGGGGGCTCGAATCGAGCAGTACTTC	CASSESGGARIEQYF
few	TRBV19	TRBJ2-7	13	.	TGTGCCAGTAGTCGTAGGGGTTCCTACGAGCAGTACTTC	CASSRRGSYEQYF
.	TRBV28	TRBJ1-1	12	.	TGTGCCAGCGGAATAGGGAGCACTGAAGCTTTCTTT	CASGIGSTEAFF
few	TRBV30	TRBJ1-3	13	.	TGTGCCTGTACCCGAGGGGGTGGAAACACCATATATTTT	CACTRGGGNTIYF
.	TRBV7-9	TRBJ2-3	15	.	TGTGCCAGCAGCCTGGGGGGAGTTGGAACTGATACGCAGTATTTT	CASSLGGVGTDTQYF
once	TRBV18	TRBJ1-1	18	.	TGTGCCAGCTCTCAACAAGTCCCCTTTGGAACGAGGGGGACTGAAGCTTTCTTT	CASSQQVPFGTRGTEAFF
.	TRBV6-5	TRBJ1-1	14	TRBD1	TGTGCCAGCACCACCCCCGACAGGGGCACTGAAGCTTTCTTT	CASTTPDRGTEAFF
few	TRBV7-2	TRBJ1-1	15	.	TGTGCCAGCAGCTTATTTATGGCAGTGAACACTGAAGCTTTCTTT	CASSLFMAVNTEAFF
.	TRBV24-1	TRBJ2-5	13	.	TGTGCCACCGCGCAGGGTATGGAAGAGACCCAGTACTTC	CATAQGMEETQYF
.	TRBV12-3/TRBV12-4	TRBJ2-7	11	.	TGTGCCAGCAGCCCGGCCTACGAGCAGTACTTC	CASSPAYEQYF
once	TRBV28	TRBJ2-2	16	TRBD1	TGTGCCAGCAGTCCCGGGACAGGGGGCCGAGGCGGGGAGCTGTTTTTT	CASSPGTGGRGGELFF
.	TRBV29-1	TRBJ2-7	11	.	TGCAGCGTTGAGCAGGCCTACGAGCAGTACTTC	CSVEQAYEQYF
.	TRBV5-1	TRBJ2-5	13	TRBD1	TGCGCCAGCAGCTTACAGGGGCGGGAGACCCAGTACTTC	CASSLQGRETQYF
.	TRBV9	TRBJ1-1	14	.	TGTGCCAGCAGCGCGAACACGGCAGGGGAAGGAGCTTTCTTT	CASSANTAGEGAFF
.	TRBV4-3	TRBJ2-2	22	TRBD2	TGCGCCAGCAGCCAAGAAGCGGTGAGAGGAGCTAGCGGGGGGCTTAACACCGGGGAGCTGTTTTTT	CASSQEAVRGASGGLNTGELFF
.	TRBV3-1/TRBV3-2	TRBJ1-4	14	TRBD1	TGTGCCAGCAGCCGGTCGGGACAGAATGAAAAACTGTTTTTT	CASSRSGQNEKLFF
.	TRBV27	TRBJ2-7	13	TRBD2	TGTGCCAGCAGTCCCCGGGGGGAGGACGAGCAGTACTTC	CASSPRGEDEQYF
.	TRBV6-1	TRBJ1-4	15	TRBD1	TGTGCCAGCAGTGAAGTCCCAGGGGGGAATGAAAAACTGTTTTTT	CASSEVPGGNEKLFF
few	TRBV19	TRBJ2-7	13	TRBD2	TGTGCCAGTAGTAATAGCGGGGGCTACGAGCAGTACTTC	CASSNSGGYEQYF
.	TRBV5-4	TRBJ1-2	13	TRBD1	TGTGCCAGCAGCGGGGACAGCCTCTATGGCTACACCTTC	CASSGDSLYGYTF
.	TRBV5-1	TRBJ2-3	21	TRBD2	TGCGCCAGCAGCTTGGCCGTTGGATCTGGCGGGGGGGCCGGTAGGACAGATACGCAGTATTTT	CASSLAVGSGGGAGRTDTQYF
.	TRBV14	TRBJ2-6	13	.	TGTGCCAGCAGGAGCTCTGGGGCCAACGTCCTGACTTTC	CASRSSGANVLTF
.	TRBV9	TRBJ2-4	14	TRBD1	TGTGCCAGCAGCGCGGCGCACAGGGGAAGCATTCAGTACTTC	CASSAAHRGSIQYF
.	TRBV9	TRBJ2-2	15	.	TGTGCCAGCAAAGAGACAGGCATGGTATCCGGGGAGCTGTTTTTT	CASKETGMVSGELFF
.	TRBV2	TRBJ1-5	16	.	TGTGCCAGCAGCATCCAGGGGTCGGAATGGGGAACGTCCCAGCATTTT	CASSIQGSEWGTSQHF
.	TRBV21-1	TRBJ2-1	11	.	TGTGCCAGCAGCAGCGGAGATGAGCAGTTCTTC	CASSSGDEQFF
.	TRBV7-8	TRBJ1-6	15	TRBD1	TGTGCCAGCAGGCCGGGACAGGGGCAAATTTCACCCCTCCACTTT	CASRPGQGQISPLHF
.	TRBV9	TRBJ2-2	14	.	TGTGCCAGCAGCTTCGGACTGAACACCGGGGAGCTGTTTTTT	CASSFGLNTGELFF
.	TRBV6-1	TRBJ2-7	19	.	TGTGCCAGCAGTGGAAGGATCAAAACAGGGTTTGCTTTGACCTACGAGCAGTACTTC	CASSGRIKTGFALTYEQYF
.	TRBV4-1	TRBJ2-2	15	.	TGCGCCAGCAGCCAAGAGGGGGCCAGGACCGGGGAGCTGTTTTTT	CASSQEGARTGELFF
.	TRBV19	TRBJ2-7	14	TRBD1	TGTGCCAGTAGTACACGACAGGGGTCCTACGAGCAGTACTTC	CASSTRQGSYEQYF
.	TRBV5-6	TRBJ2-3	15	.	TGTGCCAGCAGGCGTCTACGGGACTTCACAGATACGCAGTATTTT	CASRRLRDFTDTQYF
.	TRBV15	TRBJ2-7	16	.	TGTGCCACCAGCGCCAACCGAGGCAGCCCTTCCTACGAGCAGTACTTC	CATSANRGSPSYEQYF
.	TRBV24-1	TRBJ2-5	15	.	TGTGCCACCAGTGATTTGCAGTCGGGGAGAGAGACCCAGTACTTC	CATSDLQSGRETQYF
.	TRBV19	TRBJ2-2	14	TRBD2	TGTGCCAGTATAACAGCGGGAAACACCGGGGAGCTGTTTTTT	CASITAGNTGELFF
.	TRBV19	TRBJ1-4	18	.	TGTGCCAGTAGTCTAAAGGACACCCTGGCTGCAACTAATGAAAAACTGTTTTTT	CASSLKDTLAATNEKLFF
.	TRBV28	TRBJ2-7	12	.	TGTGCCAGCAGTTTGAGTGGTGACGAGCAGTACTTC	CASSLSGDEQYF